A selection of T cell receptor beta chains follows, all from one sample in a study of shared T cell receptors in the human thymus. Profiled with immunoSEQ multiplex PCR; TCRdb holds only in-frame clones, not every one. The table shows around 340,000 clones, with more than 85% occurring only once. The sequencing input was thymocytes. The source of these receptors is a human donor. Both conserved end residues are part of each CDR3. Fields, in order: V gene, D gene, clone size, J gene, CDR3 DNA, CDR3 protein. The D gene is left open where the match is weak. The size field is filled for only some rows; it gives once, few, many or a size class.

>TRBV7-2|TRBD1|NA|TRBJ2-5
TGTGCCAGCAGCTGGGGACAGGGGGCGCGGGTTGGGGAGACCCAGTACTTC
CASSWGQGARVGETQYF
>TRBV30|TRBD2|NA|TRBJ2-3
TGTGCCTGGTCAGCGGGAGGGCCCGCAGATACGCAGTATTTT
CAWSAGGPADTQYF
>TRBV27|NA|NA|TRBJ2-1
TGTGCCAGCAGTTTATGGCGGGACAATGAGCAGTTCTTC
CASSLWRDNEQFF
>TRBV11-2|NA|NA|TRBJ2-7
TGTGCCAGCAGCTTCTTGGGGGAACACTACGAGCAGTACTTC
CASSFLGEHYEQYF
>TRBV6-5|NA|NA|TRBJ2-1
TGTGCCAGCAGCCAAAGTGGGGGCGGCTACAATGAGCAGTTCTTC
CASSQSGGGYNEQFF
>TRBV6-1|TRBD1|NA|TRBJ2-5
TGTGCCAGCAGTGATAAGGAAGGACAGGGGTCTGCCGAGACCCAGTACTTC
CASSDKEGQGSAETQYF
>TRBV2|NA|NA|TRBJ2-1
TGTGCCAGCAGTGAGTGCAATGAGCAGTTCTTC
CASSECNEQFF
>TRBV28|TRBD1|NA|TRBJ2-7
TGTGCCAGCAGTCCTTTGGCGGGACAGGGGGCCATATACGAGCAGTACTTC
CASSPLAGQGAIYEQYF
>TRBV5-4|NA|NA|TRBJ1-3
TGTGCCAGCCATGACAGGACTGGAAACACCATATATTTT
CASHDRTGNTIYF
>TRBV27|TRBD2|NA|TRBJ2-5
TGTGCCAGCAGTTTCCGTAGCGGGGGAGAGACCCAGTACTTC
CASSFRSGGETQYF
>TRBV27|TRBD1|NA|TRBJ1-2
TGTGCCAGCAGTTCACCTTACAGGGGGAGGGACTATGGCTACACCTTC
CASSSPYRGRDYGYTF
>TRBV10-3|TRBD2|NA|TRBJ2-7
TGTGCCATCAGTGAAAATGGGGAAAGCGGGAGGGCCTACTCCTACGAGCAGTACTTC
CAISENGESGRAYSYEQYF
>TRBV27|TRBD1|NA|TRBJ2-2
TGTGCCAGCAGTATACTCGGGACAGGGTTGAGGTACACCGGGGAGCTGTTTTTT
CASSILGTGLRYTGELFF
>TRBV5-4|TRBD1|NA|TRBJ2-6
TGTGCCAGCAGCTTGGGGACAGGGGGCTCCTCTGGGGCCAACGTCCTGACTTTC
CASSLGTGGSSGANVLTF
>TRBV4-3|TRBD1|once|TRBJ1-2
TGCGCCAGCAGCCAAGATAACGACAGGGACTATGGCTACACCTTC
CASSQDNDRDYGYTF
>TRBV27|NA|NA|TRBJ1-1
TGTGCCAGCCAGAGGGGTTGGACGAACACTGAAGCTTTCTTT
CASQRGWTNTEAFF
>TRBV28|NA|few|TRBJ1-5
TGTGCCAGCAGTTTTCGGCCGAACAATCAGCCCCAGCATTTT
CASSFRPNNQPQHF
>TRBV25-1|NA|NA|TRBJ2-6
TGTGCCAGCAGTCCGCCAACGGGGGGGGCCAACGTCCTGACTTTC
CASSPPTGGANVLTF
>TRBV13|NA|NA|TRBJ2-2
TGTGCCAGCAGCTTAGTCGGGGGAACCGGGGAGCTGTTTTTT
CASSLVGGTGELFF
>TRBV25-1|TRBD1|NA|TRBJ1-1
TGTGCCAGCATCCAGGGGGGGAACACTGAAGCTTTCTTT
CASIQGGNTEAFF